A selection of T cell receptor beta chains follows, all from one sample in a study of beta chain features in type 1 diabetes. The protocol was immunoSEQ multiplex PCR, while the TCRdb copy is restricted to in-frame clones and leaves out a portion. The repertoire holds 970,000 or so clones, with about a sixth as singletons. The sample was naive CD4+ T cells from blood. Receptor source: a woman between 18 and 29 years old in good health. Both conserved end residues are part of each CDR3. D genes are given only for firm matches. The size of a clone is reported for some rows only, either as once, few or many, or as a class for expanded clones.

D	V	J	size	CDR3	DNA
-	TRBV2	TRBJ1-2	-	CASSEESNYGYTF	TGTGCCAGCAGTGAGGAGAGTAACTATGGCTACACCTTC
TRBD2	TRBV15	TRBJ2-3	-	CATSRQGGGTDTQYF	TGTGCCACCAGCAGACAGGGAGGGGGCACAGATACGCAGTATTTT
-	TRBV25-1	TRBJ2-7	-	CASSEHYEQYF	TGTGCCAGCAGTGAACACTACGAGCAGTACTTC
TRBD2	TRBV5-4	TRBJ2-1	few	CASSPPGRPLSGSSYNEQFF	TGTGCCAGCAGCCCCCCGGGACGCCCTTTAAGCGGGAGCTCCTACAATGAGCAGTTCTTC
-	TRBV4-3	TRBJ2-6	-	CASSHKRVGANVLTF	TGCGCCAGCAGCCACAAAAGGGTTGGGGCCAACGTCCTGACTTTC
-	TRBV27	TRBJ1-5	-	CASSFRGGQPQHF	TGTGCCAGCAGTTTTCGGGGAGGCCAGCCCCAGCATTTT
TRBD1	TRBV6-1	TRBJ1-4	-	CASTSGQAIGEKLFF	TGTGCCAGCACCTCGGGACAGGCGATCGGAGAAAAACTGTTTTTT
-	TRBV28	TRBJ2-7	-	CASSLRGHYEQYF	TGTGCCAGCAGTTTAAGGGGACACTACGAGCAGTACTTC
-	TRBV7-2	TRBJ1-4	-	CASSRGAANEKLFF	TGTGCCAGCAGCCGAGGGGCTGCTAATGAAAAACTGTTTTTT
TRBD2	TRBV6-5	TRBJ2-7	few	CASSYQTSVGYEQYF	TGTGCCAGCAGTTACCAGACTAGCGTAGGATACGAGCAGTACTTC
TRBD1	TRBV11-2	TRBJ1-5	once	CASSFGKGQGHQPQHF	TGTGCCAGCAGCTTCGGGAAGGGACAGGGTCATCAGCCCCAGCATTTT
-	TRBV7-2	TRBJ2-2	few	CASSLMGRSTGELFF	TGTGCCAGCAGCTTAATGGGCAGGTCCACCGGGGAGCTGTTTTTT
-	TRBV6-6	TRBJ2-1	few	CASSPETGRQFF	TGTGCCAGCAGTCCAGAGACGGGAAGGCAGTTCTTC
-	TRBV13	TRBJ2-3	-	CASSLRQGPDTQYF	TGTGCCAGCAGCTTACGGCAGGGCCCAGATACGCAGTATTTT
TRBD2	TRBV9	TRBJ2-7	few	CASMSSGRRYEQYF	TGTGCCAGTATGTCTAGCGGGAGGCGCTACGAGCAGTACTTC
TRBD2	TRBV4-3	TRBJ2-7	few	CASSQDLLAGGRQYF	TGCGCCAGCAGCCAAGATTTACTAGCGGGAGGGCGGCAGTACTTC
-	TRBV18	TRBJ2-5	few	CASSGPAAETQYF	TGTGCCAGCTCAGGCCCGGCGGCGGAGACCCAGTACTTC
TRBD1	TRBV7-9	TRBJ2-7	-	CASSSSERTGFYEQYF	TGTGCCAGCAGCTCGAGCGAGCGGACAGGGTTTTACGAGCAGTACTTC
-	TRBV6-5	TRBJ2-7	-	CASSYAAGYSYEQYF	TGTGCCAGCAGTTACGCCGCAGGCTATTCCTACGAGCAGTACTTC
-	TRBV7-2	TRBJ2-5	few	CASSSPRGTQYF	TGTGCCAGCAGCTCCCCCAGGGGGACCCAGTACTTC
TRBD1	TRBV6-6	TRBJ2-1	few	CASTKLGQGVYEQFF	TGTGCCAGCACTAAGCTAGGACAGGGGGTTTATGAGCAGTTCTTC
-	TRBV19	TRBJ2-7	few	CASSADLYEQYF	TGTGCCAGTAGTGCCGACCTCTACGAGCAGTACTTC
TRBD1	TRBV27	TRBJ2-5	once	CASSGGPGQGLWTQYF	TGTGCCAGCAGTGGGGGACCGGGACAGGGGTTATGGACCCAGTACTTC
-	TRBV25-1	TRBJ1-4	-	CASSESQTNEKLFF	TGTGCCAGCAGTGAATCCCAGACAAATGAAAAACTGTTTTTT
TRBD2	TRBV28	TRBJ2-1	few	CASSPSGLAGGRGEQFF	TGTGCCAGCAGCCCCTCGGGACTAGCGGGAGGGCGCGGTGAGCAGTTCTTC
-	TRBV28	TRBJ2-5	few	CASSQRETQYF	TGTGCCAGCAGCCAGAGAGAGACCCAGTACTTC
-	TRBV6-6	TRBJ2-3	-	CASSYVRGDTQYF	TGTGCCAGCAGTTACGTAAGGGGGGATACGCAGTATTTT
-	TRBV28	TRBJ2-1	few	CASSSRAGADNEQFF	TGTGCCAGCAGTTCAAGGGCGGGCGCAGACAATGAGCAGTTCTTC
-	TRBV5-4	TRBJ2-3	few	CASSLREDTQYF	TGTGCCAGCAGCTTGCGGGAAGATACGCAGTATTTT
-	TRBV10-3	TRBJ2-5	-	CAIRQGLGQETQYF	TGTGCCATCAGACAGGGTTTGGGACAAGAGACCCAGTACTTC
TRBD2	TRBV18	TRBJ2-2	few	CASSGFWTSAGELFF	TGTGCCAGCTCAGGGTTTTGGACTAGCGCCGGGGAGCTGTTTTTT
TRBD1	TRBV10-3	TRBJ2-7	few	CAIANRTGGPYEQYF	TGTGCCATCGCAAATCGGACAGGGGGGCCCTACGAGCAGTACTTC
-	TRBV11-2	TRBJ2-3	-	CASSPARPRGADTQYF	TGTGCCAGCAGCCCCGCCAGGCCTCGGGGCGCAGATACGCAGTATTTT
TRBD2	TRBV28	TRBJ2-1	-	CASKLAGVSYNEQFF	TGTGCCAGCAAACTGGCGGGGGTATCCTACAATGAGCAGTTCTTC
TRBD1	TRBV6-6	TRBJ1-1	few	CASSTGQGNTEAFF	TGTGCCAGCAGTACAGGACAGGGAAACACTGAAGCTTTCTTT
-	TRBV7-9	TRBJ2-6	few	CATRRPSNSGANVLTF	TGTGCCACCCGCCGCCCAAGCAACTCTGGGGCCAACGTCCTGACTTTC
-	TRBV7-2	TRBJ2-7	few	CASSLVSSGSYEQYF	TGTGCCAGCAGCTTAGTGTCGTCCGGATCCTACGAGCAGTACTTC